This passage covers 14 T cell receptor beta chains from one sample sequenced in a study of T-cell memory formation after mild COVID-19. TCRdb used MiXCR to reprocess the 5' RACE reads, holding one entry per CDR3 protein. The data contain under 550,000 distinct CDR3 sequences, roughly 18% of them singletons. The sequencing sample was made of PBMCs or a T cell subset sorted from them (not recorded which). The receptors derive from an adult woman who had mild COVID-19 (a few samples of this study predate the infection). Cell type and time point are not known.

The CDR3 protein is CAWSRGPRTGELFF. DNA of the CDR3: TGTGCCTGGAGTCGCGGCCCGAGGACCGGGGAGCTGTTTTTT. V usage is TRBV30 and J usage is TRBJ2-2, with D hard to call. The CDR3 extends over 14 amino acids. V gave up 2 bases and J gave up 5 bases, with 12 bases separating them. The germline V gene encodes CDR1 GTSNPN and CDR2 SVGIG (reference sequence). Full variable domain (outside the CDR3, taken from reference TRBV30 and TRBJ2-2): SQTIHQWPATLVQPVGSPLSLECTVEGTSNPNLYWYRQAAGRGLQLLFYSVGIGQISSEVPQNLSASRPQDRQFILSSKKLLLSDSGFYLCAWSRGPRTGELFFGEGSRLTVL.

The sample holds many counts of this clonotype. The chain recombines TRBV4-1 with TRBJ2-7, with 7 nucleotides matching TRBD1. The CDR3 sequence is 14 residues long. V lost 3 bases to trimming and J lost 3 bases; unmatched junction nucleotides: 5. Per germline, CDR1 MGHRA and CDR2 YSYEKL. The CDR3 bases are TGCGCCAGCAGCCACGAGACAGGGTTCTACGAGCAGTACTTC. Its protein product is CASSHETGFYEQYF.

This clonotype occurred many times. This rearrangement joins TRBV20-1 to TRBJ1-1, with D unresolved. Trimming took off 4 bases at V and 8 bases at J, with 14 bases between the two ends. Germline lookup yields CDR1 DFQATT and CDR2 SNEGSKA (reference sequence). The CDR3 loop spans 12 amino acids. Here the CDR3 DNA reads TGCAGTGCTACCCTATCGGGAGGGGAAGCTTTCTTT. This translates into CSATLSGGEAFF.

In its sample, this clonotype was seen a few times. The rearrangement uses TRBV5-1 and TRBJ2-5; weak D call: TRBD1 (6 bases). This CDR3 comprises 15 residues. V was clipped by 4 bases and J by 0 bases, with 13 bases between them. CDR1 and CDR2 from the germline V gene are SGHRS and YFSETQ. CDR3 DNA: TGCGCCAGCAGCAGGGCAGGGGAGTACCAAGAGACCCAGTACTTC. This encodes CASSRAGEYQETQYF.

The chain is built from TRBV7-9 and TRBJ2-7, with a tentative D call TRBD2 (5 bases). There are 16 residues in the CDR3. Germline-derived CDR1 and CDR2 are SEHNR and FQNEAQ (reference sequence). V gave up 1 base and J gave up 1 base, with 14 bases separating them. The CDR3 here is CASSLGGEGASYEQYF. In nucleotides, the CDR3 is TGTGCCAGCAGCTTAGGTGGTGAGGGAGCTTCCTACGAGCAGTACTTC. Filled out from reference TRBV7-9 and TRBJ2-7, the complete variable domain reads DTGVSQNPRHKITKRGQNVTFRCDPISEHNRLYWYRQTLGQGPEFLTYFQNEAQLEKSRLLSDRFSAERPKGSFSTLEIQRTEQGDSAMYLCASSLGGEGASYEQYFGPGTRLTVT.

Only a few counts were recorded for this clonotype. V and J are TRBV5-1 and TRBJ2-7; D unclear. V was shortened by 1 base and J by 5 bases, with 13 bases between the two germline ends. There are 14 residues in the CDR3. The V gene's germline CDR1 is SGHRS and CDR2 YFSETQ. CDR3 nucleotides: TGCGCCAGCAGCTTGATCGGGCAGGTCCACGAGCAGTACTTC. It encodes CASSLIGQVHEQYF.

This sequence joins TRBV7-2 and TRBJ1-2; a weak D match, TRBD1 (5 bases). Germline loops: CDR1 SGHTA, CDR2 FQGNSA. V lost 6 bases and J lost 0, with 11 bases in between. CDR3 size: 14 residues. CDR3 sequence (DNA): TGTGCCAGCAGTTACCGACAGTCTAACTATGGCTACACCTTC. This sequence encodes CASSYRQSNYGYTF.

The rearrangement uses TRBV20-1 and TRBJ2-1; 8 bases agree with TRBD2. Trimming cost V 0 bases and J 6 bases; bases outside gene matches: 7. CDR3 length: 15 residues. Germline V gene lookup returns CDR1 DFQATT and CDR2 SNEGSKA (reference sequence). CDR3 in DNA: TGCAGTGCTAGAGAAGGGGGGACTAGTCCCAATGAGCAGTTCTTC. This gives the protein CSAREGGTSPNEQFF.

The gene calls are TRBV11-2 and TRBJ2-5, with TRBD1 as a possible D gene (6 bases). CDR3 length: 15 amino acids. V was pared by 1 base and J by 5 bases, with 14 bases between. In germline, CDR1 is SGHAT, CDR2 FQNNGV. This CDR3 is CASSLGTAEVETQYF. Written as DNA, the CDR3 is TGTGCCAGCAGCTTAGGGACAGCGGAGGTGGAGACCCAGTACTTC.

The genes are TRBV12-3 or TRBV12-4 and TRBJ2-1; D gene uncertain. This CDR3 region has 14 residues. The V and J ends lost 7 bases and 4 bases respectively, with 14 bases between them. DNA for the CDR3: TGTGCCAGCACCTCCGGGCCGAATTACAATGAGCAGTTCTTC. Its translation is CASTSGPNYNEQFF.

This clonotype was picked up many times. The chain employs TRBV25-1 and TRBJ2-5; D is possibly TRBD1 (5 bases). The CDR3 runs to 14 residues. The V gene lost 5 bases and the J gene lost 1 base, with 11 bases spanning the gap. CDR1 and CDR2 from the germline V gene are MGHDK and SYGVNS. This chain's CDR3 is CASSRAGPQETQYF. DNA of the CDR3: TGTGCCAGCAGTCGCGCAGGGCCCCAAGAGACCCAGTACTTC. The entire variable domain, with the rest obtained from reference TRBV25-1 and TRBJ2-5, is as follows: EADIYQTPRYLVIGTGKKITLECSQTMGHDKMYWYQQDPGMELHLIHYSYGVNSTEKGDLSSESTVSRIRTEHFPLTLESARPSHTSQYLCASSRAGPQETQYFGPGTRLLVL.

This clonotype appeared a few times. This chain joins TRBV5-1 and TRBJ1-1; D possibly corresponds to TRBD1 (6 bases). CDR1 is SGHRS and CDR2 is YFSETQ in the germline V gene. Trimming pared 1 base from V and 5 bases from J, leaving 15 bases between. The CDR3 runs 15 residues. CDR3 sequence (DNA): TGCGCCAGCAGCTTGCGTGGGGGCTGGGGGACTGAAGCTTTCTTT. Translation: CASSLRGGWGTEAFF.

This clonotype has a handful of counts. The chain joins TRBV20-1 to TRBJ1-4, with D unclear. V was shortened by 0 bases and J by 5 bases, with 10 bases between the two germline ends. This CDR3 is built from 14 residues. CDR1 is DFQATT and CDR2 is SNEGSKA in the germline V gene (reference sequence). The CDR3 is CSARDRWGNEKLFF. Here the CDR3 DNA reads TGCAGTGCTAGAGATCGTTGGGGAAATGAAAAACTGTTTTTT.

This clonotype was seen a few times. CDR3 bases: TGTGCCAGCAGCCTCCTTCTGGCGGGGGGGCGGAACAATGAGCAGTTCTTC. Protein sequence: CASSLLLAGGRNNEQFF. The rearrangement links TRBV7-9 to TRBJ2-1, with 9 bases aligning to TRBD2. The CDR3 consists of 17 residues. Germline CDR1 is SEHNR and CDR2 is FQNEAQ (reference sequence). J gave up 5 bases and V 5 bases, and 13 bases lay outside the gene matches.